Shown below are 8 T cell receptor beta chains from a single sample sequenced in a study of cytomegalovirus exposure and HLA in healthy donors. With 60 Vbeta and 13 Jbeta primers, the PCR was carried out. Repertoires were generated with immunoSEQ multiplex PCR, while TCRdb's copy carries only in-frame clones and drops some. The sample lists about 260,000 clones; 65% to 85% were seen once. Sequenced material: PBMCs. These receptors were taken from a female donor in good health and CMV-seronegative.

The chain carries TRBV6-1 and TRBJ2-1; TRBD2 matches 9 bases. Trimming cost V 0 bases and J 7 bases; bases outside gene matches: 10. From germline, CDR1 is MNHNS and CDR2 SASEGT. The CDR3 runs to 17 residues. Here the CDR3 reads CASSEAPSGNTGNEQFF. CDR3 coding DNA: TGTGCCAGCAGTGAAGCGCCTAGCGGGAACACGGGGAATGAGCAGTTCTTC.

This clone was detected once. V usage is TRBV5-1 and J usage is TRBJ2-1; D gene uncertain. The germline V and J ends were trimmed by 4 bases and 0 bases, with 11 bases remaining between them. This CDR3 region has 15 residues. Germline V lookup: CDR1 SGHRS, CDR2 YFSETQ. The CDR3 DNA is TGCGCCAGCAGCCCCGAAGCTAGCTCCTACAATGAGCAGTTCTTC. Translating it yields CASSPEASSYNEQFF.

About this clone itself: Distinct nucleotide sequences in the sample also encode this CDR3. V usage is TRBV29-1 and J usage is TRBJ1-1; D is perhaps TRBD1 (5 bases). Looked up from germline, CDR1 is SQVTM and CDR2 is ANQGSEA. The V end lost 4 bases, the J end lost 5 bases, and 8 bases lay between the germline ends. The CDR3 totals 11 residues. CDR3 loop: CSVARGTEAFF. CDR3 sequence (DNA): TGCAGCGTTGCCCGGGGGACTGAAGCTTTCTTT.

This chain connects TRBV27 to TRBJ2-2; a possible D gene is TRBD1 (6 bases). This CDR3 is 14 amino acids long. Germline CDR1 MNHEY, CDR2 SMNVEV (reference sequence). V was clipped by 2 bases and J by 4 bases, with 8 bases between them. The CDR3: CASSLRGGTGELFF. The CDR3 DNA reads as TGTGCCAGCAGTTTACGAGGGGGCACCGGGGAGCTGTTTTTT.

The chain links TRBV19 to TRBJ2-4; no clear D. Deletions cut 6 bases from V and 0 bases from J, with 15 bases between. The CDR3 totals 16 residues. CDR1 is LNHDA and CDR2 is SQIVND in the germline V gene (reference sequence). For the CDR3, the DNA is TGTGCCAGTAGACGCCGGTCAGGATTAGCCAAAAACATTCAGTACTTC. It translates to CASRRRSGLAKNIQYF.

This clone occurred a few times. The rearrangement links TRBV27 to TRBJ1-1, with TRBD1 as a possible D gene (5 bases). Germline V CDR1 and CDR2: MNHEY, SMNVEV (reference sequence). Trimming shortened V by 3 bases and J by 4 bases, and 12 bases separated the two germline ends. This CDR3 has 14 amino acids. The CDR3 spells CASSFVGGATEAFF. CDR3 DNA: TGTGCCAGCAGTTTTGTGGGGGGTGCCACTGAAGCTTTCTTT.

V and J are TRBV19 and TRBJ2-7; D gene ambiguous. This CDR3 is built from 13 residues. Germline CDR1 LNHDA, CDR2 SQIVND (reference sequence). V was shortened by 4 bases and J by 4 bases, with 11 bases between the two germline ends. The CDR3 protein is CASSTIPGYEQYF. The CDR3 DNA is TGTGCCAGTAGTACGATACCAGGTTACGAGCAGTACTTC.

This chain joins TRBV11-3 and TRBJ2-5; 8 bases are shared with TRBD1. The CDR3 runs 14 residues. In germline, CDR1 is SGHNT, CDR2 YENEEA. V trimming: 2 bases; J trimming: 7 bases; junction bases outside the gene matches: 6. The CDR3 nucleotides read TGTGCCAGCAGCTTAACCGGGACAGGCTCGACCCAGTACTTC. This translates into CASSLTGTGSTQYF.